Sequencing of this T cell receptor beta chain was carried out in a study of CD8 T cell repertoires and HIV-1 epitope variants. Study information: Controls included no peptide, Ebola AY9 epitope, and a CMV, EBV, flu pool. Findings and caveats of the study: Fewer than ten TCR beta clonotypes were antigen-specific, more than 5 apparently recognizing autologous or escape variants.

V shed 6 bases and J 5 bases; nucleotides not matched to a gene: 9. The germline gives CDR1 SGHTA, CDR2 FQGTGA. There are 14 residues in the CDR3. This clone appeared a few times. What it binds is unknown. Generated by immunoSEQ multiplex PCR, the TCRdb table keeps only in-frame clones and is missing some. The sample holds under 6,000 clones; about three fifths are singletons and the top ten take 40%. The sequence was collected from a male donor with HIV. The sample was cultured CD8+ T cells derived from PBMCs. The J gene is TRBJ1-1, the V gene TRBV7-3; 7 positions agree with TRBD1. The CDR3: CASRTGFSGTEAFF. In DNA, the CDR3 is TGTGCCAGCAGGACAGGGTTCTCGGGAACTGAAGCTTTCTTT.